These T cell receptor beta chains were read from a single sample in a study of graft-versus-host responses after intestinal transplantation. Profiled with immunoSEQ multiplex PCR; TCRdb holds only in-frame clones, not every one. The sample lists about 29,000 clones; roughly 87% were seen once. Sequenced material: PBMCs, taken about 460 days after intestinal transplantation. The receptor source for this set is a human patient who received an intestinal transplant, so some T cells may come from the graft donor. Both conserved end residues are part of each CDR3. Fields, in order: V gene, D gene, J gene, clone size, CDR3 protein, CDR3 DNA. D genes are given only for firm matches. Some rows mark clone size as missing; the rest say once, few, many or name a class of expanded clone.

>TRBV5-1|TRBD2|TRBJ2-1|.
CASSLGRGLADNEQFF
TGCGCCAGCAGCTTGGGCAGGGGACTAGCGGACAATGAGCAGTTCTTC
>TRBV7-9|TRBD2|TRBJ2-5|.
CASRHQGVAGVRQETQYF
TGTGCCAGCAGGCATCAGGGTGTAGCGGGAGTTCGACAAGAGACCCAGTACTTC
>TRBV2|TRBD1|TRBJ1-2|.
CASSPTGAHYGYTF
TGTGCCAGCAGTCCGACAGGGGCCCACTATGGCTACACCTTC
>TRBV27|.|TRBJ1-5|.
CASGPRTDSNQPQHF
TGTGCCAGCGGGCCACGGACAGATAGCAATCAGCCCCAGCATTTT
>TRBV5-1|TRBD2|TRBJ2-3|few
CASSSDPVTSLTDTQYF
TGCGCCAGCAGCTCGGACCCCGTGACTAGCCTCACAGATACGCAGTATTTT
>TRBV9|.|TRBJ1-1|.
CASSPWGSHSEAFF
TGTGCCAGCAGCCCATGGGGCTCCCATTCTGAAGCTTTCTTT
>TRBV7-7|.|TRBJ2-2|.
CASSPEIGTGELFF
TGTGCCAGCAGCCCCGAGATAGGGACCGGGGAGCTGTTTTTT
>TRBV2|TRBD2|TRBJ2-2|.
CASRWGLAPAGELFF
TGTGCCAGCAGGTGGGGACTAGCCCCTGCCGGGGAGCTGTTTTTT
>TRBV9|.|TRBJ2-7|.
CASSLGAISYEQYF
TGTGCCAGCAGCCTCGGGGCTATCTCCTACGAGCAGTACTTC
>TRBV18|TRBD1|TRBJ2-5|.
CASSPQGAKTQYF
TGTGCCAGCTCACCTCAGGGGGCGAAGACCCAGTACTTC
>TRBV5-4|.|TRBJ1-1|.
CASTLPGIPEAFF
TGTGCCAGCACCCTCCCGGGTATCCCTGAAGCTTTCTTT
>TRBV5-1|.|TRBJ2-3|once
CASSLDKGTDTQYF
TGCGCCAGCAGCTTGGATAAGGGCACAGATACGCAGTATTTT
>TRBV5-5|TRBD1|TRBJ2-7|.
CASSSPGTVYEQYF
TGTGCCAGCAGCTCACCCGGGACAGTCTACGAGCAGTACTTC